Below are 23 T cell receptor beta chains sequenced from a single sample in a study of blood T cell repertoires in COVID-19. Repertoires were generated with immunoSEQ multiplex PCR, while TCRdb's copy carries only in-frame clones and drops some. The table includes a few hundred thousand clones, about 90% detected once. Sample: peripheral blood. The receptors shown here come from a woman younger than 30 who had recovered from COVID-19.

The rearrangement joins TRBV27 to TRBJ1-4; maybe TRBD1 (6 bases). In germline, CDR1 is MNHEY, CDR2 SMNVEV (reference sequence). Trimming left V 4 bases short and J 8 bases short, with 20 bases between. The CDR3 sequence is 16 residues long. CDR3 in amino acids: CASSSLRDTLGEKLFF. DNA for the CDR3: TGTGCCAGCAGTTCTCTCCGGGACACCTTAGGGGAAAAACTGTTTTTT.

The chain has TRBV15 and TRBJ2-7, with no clear D. V was shortened by 0 bases and J by 5 bases, with 5 bases between the two germline ends. This CDR3 contains 12 residues. Per germline, CDR1 LNHNV and CDR2 YYDKDF (reference sequence). The chain's CDR3 is CATSRDPNEQYF. The CDR3 DNA sequence: TGTGCCACCAGCAGAGACCCCAACGAGCAGTACTTC.

V and J are TRBV18 and TRBJ1-1; D gene unclear. CDR1 is KGHSH, CDR2 LQKENI, per germline. The V end lost 5 bases, the J end lost 1 base, and 14 bases lay between the germline ends. This CDR3 comprises 15 residues. The CDR3 nucleotides are TGTGCCAGCTCATCGGACCTACTAGCGAACACTGAAGCTTTCTTT. As protein: CASSSDLLANTEAFF.

CDR3 protein: CASRRGSVTGARPQHF. The DNA for the CDR3 is TGTGCCAGTCGAAGGGGGTCGGTAACAGGGGCAAGGCCCCAGCATTTT. This sequence joins TRBV19 and TRBJ1-5; 7 bases line up with TRBD1. This CDR3 contains 16 residues. Germline V gene data show CDR1 as LNHDA and CDR2 as SQIVND (reference sequence). Trimming cost V 8 bases and J 9 bases; bases outside gene matches: 19.

The genes are TRBV5-1 and TRBJ1-6; 7 bases are a match to TRBD1. Germline CDR1 SGHRS, CDR2 YFSETQ. Trimming cost V 3 bases and J 7 bases; bases outside gene matches: 4. The CDR3 contains 14 residues. The CDR3 nucleotides read TGCGCCAGCAGCTCCTCAGGGGGGAATTCACCCCTCCACTTT. Amino acid sequence: CASSSSGGNSPLHF.

This chain connects TRBV7-9 to TRBJ2-7; D call uncertain. This CDR3 is 15 amino acids long. Germline V gene data show CDR1 as SEHNR and CDR2 as FQNEAQ (reference sequence). V was pared by 3 bases and J by 0 bases, with 12 bases between. For the CDR3, the DNA is TGTGCCAGCAGCTTCACGAGAGTTAGCTCCTACGAGCAGTACTTC. The encoded protein is CASSFTRVSSYEQYF.

This clone was observed a few times. The chain uses TRBV6-4 and TRBJ2-2; TRBD1 agrees at 10 bases. The germline CDR1 and CDR2 sequences are MRHNA and SNTAGT. This CDR3 region has 15 residues. Trimming at V came to 5 bases and at J to 5 bases, leaving 5 bases not matched to a gene. The CDR3 here is CASSRQGAATGELFF. The CDR3 bases are TGTGCCAGCAGTCGACAGGGGGCCGCTACCGGGGAGCTGTTTTTT.

The gene calls are TRBV25-1 and TRBJ1-2; D is ambiguous. The CDR3 spans 17 residues. CDR1 is MGHDK, CDR2 SYGVNS, per germline. Trimming shortened V by 2 bases and J by 2 bases, and 18 bases separated the two germline ends. The CDR3 DNA reads as TGTGCCAGCAGTGAAGGTTACAGTAAAAGGGAGAACTATGGCTACACCTTC. Translated: CASSEGYSKRENYGYTF.

V and J are TRBV4-3 and TRBJ2-1; D possibly corresponds to TRBD2 (6 bases). Germline loops: CDR1 LGHNA, CDR2 YSLEER. The ends were cut back, 3 bases at V and 2 bases at J, with 11 bases in the middle. The CDR3 covers 15 residues. CDR3 nucleotides: TGCGCCAGCAGCCACGGGACTCTTACCTACAATGAGCAGTTCTTC. Amino acid sequence: CASSHGTLTYNEQFF.

This chain links TRBV28 with TRBJ2-1; D is unclear. The CDR3 is 13 residues long. CDR1 is MDHEN, CDR2 SYDVKM, per germline. The V and J ends lost 2 bases and 7 bases respectively, with 9 bases between them. In DNA form, the CDR3 reads TGTGCCAGCAGTTTAGCCTCACGGAATGAGCAGTTCTTC. Protein: CASSLASRNEQFF.

The chain employs TRBV9 and TRBJ2-7; TRBD2 aligns across 12 bases. Germline CDR1 and CDR2: SGDLS and YYNGEE. J gave up 2 bases and V 4 bases, and 1 base lay outside the gene matches. CDR3 length equals 14 residues. The CDR3 reads CASSSSGRAYEQYF. The CDR3 region has the DNA TGTGCCAGCAGCTCTAGCGGGAGGGCCTACGAGCAGTACTTC. The full variable domain, with the rest looked up from reference TRBV9 and TRBJ2-7, is DSGVTQTPKHLITATGQRVTLRCSPRSGDLSVYWYQQSLDQGLQFLIQYYNGEERAKGNILERFSAQQFPDLHSELNLSSLELGDSALYFCASSSSGRAYEQYFGPGTRLTVT.

For this clone: This sample also contains other DNA sequences that code for the same CDR3. This chain connects TRBV19 to TRBJ2-5, with D perhaps TRBD2 (6 bases). V lost 3 bases, J lost 1 base, and 9 bases lay in between. The CDR3 contains 14 residues. Germline V lookup: CDR1 LNHDA, CDR2 SQIVND (reference sequence). The CDR3 DNA reads as TGTGCCAGTAGTATTGGGGGAGGCCAAGAGACCCAGTACTTC. This codes for CASSIGGGQETQYF.

The chain couples TRBV7-2 to TRBJ1-4, with a possible D match to TRBD1 (6 bases). Germline values: CDR1 SGHTA, CDR2 FQGNSA. The CDR3 length is 14 residues. V lost 2 bases, J lost 7 bases, and 11 bases lay in between. Here the CDR3 reads CASSLQGSSEKLFF. The DNA for the CDR3 is TGTGCCAGCAGCTTACAGGGGAGTAGTGAAAAACTGTTTTTT.

The chain carries TRBV11-2 and TRBJ2-1, with D tentatively TRBD1 (6 bases). The V end was cut by 3 bases, the J end by 10 bases, with 10 bases between. The CDR3 totals 12 residues. CDR1 and CDR2 from the germline V gene are SGHAT and FQNNGV. The CDR3 sequence: CASSFNRAEQFF. Written as DNA, the CDR3 is TGTGCCAGCAGCTTTAACAGGGCCGAGCAGTTCTTC. Using reference TRBV11-2 and TRBJ2-1 for the parts outside the CDR3, the full variable domain is EAGVAQSPRYKIIEKRQSVAFWCNPISGHATLYWYQQILGQGPKLLIQFQNNGVVDDSQLPKDRFSAERLKGVDSTLKIQPAKLEDSAVYLCASSFNRAEQFFGPGTRLTVL.

V is TRBV29-1 and J is TRBJ2-1, with D perhaps matching TRBD1 (5 bases). CDR1 is SQVTM, CDR2 ANQGSEA, per germline. There are 15 residues in the CDR3. V was shortened by 1 base and J by 0 bases, with 10 bases between the two germline ends. CDR3 residues: CSVEGGTGSYNEQFF. In DNA, the CDR3 is TGCAGCGTTGAAGGGGGCACGGGCTCCTACAATGAGCAGTTCTTC.

This sequence joins TRBV7-2 and TRBJ1-1; weak D call: TRBD1 (5 bases). The CDR3 covers 15 residues. The V gene's germline CDR1 is SGHTA and CDR2 FQGNSA. V gave up 1 base and J gave up 0 bases, with 9 bases separating them. CDR3 sequence: CASSLVDRMNTEAFF. The CDR3 DNA sequence: TGTGCCAGCAGCTTAGTAGACAGAATGAACACTGAAGCTTTCTTT. The whole variable domain, remainder taken from reference TRBV7-2 and TRBJ1-1, is GAGVSQSPSNKVTEKGKDVELRCDPISGHTALYWYRQSLGQGLEFLIYFQGNSAPDKSGLPSDRFSAERTGGSVSTLTIQRTQQEDSAVYLCASSLVDRMNTEAFFGQGTRLTVV.

CDR3 bases: TGTGCCAGCAGCTTCAGGGGCCATGGCTACACCTTC. This gives the protein CASSFRGHGYTF. The chain couples TRBV11-2 to TRBJ1-2; D possibly corresponds to TRBD1 (6 bases). V was shortened by 3 bases and J by 6 bases, with 8 bases between the two germline ends. CDR1 and CDR2 from the germline V gene are SGHAT and FQNNGV. The CDR3 runs to 12 residues.

The genes are TRBV29-1 and TRBJ1-1, with 7 positions matching TRBD1. Germline V gene data show CDR1 as SQVTM and CDR2 as ANQGSEA. The V and J ends lost 4 bases and 0 bases, in that order; junction bases with no gene match: 5. CDR3 size: 14 residues. The DNA for the CDR3 is TGCAGCGTTGTAAGACAGGGCCTGAACACTGAAGCTTTCTTT. Translation gives CSVVRQGLNTEAFF.

The rearrangement links TRBV25-1 to TRBJ2-3; 8 bases agree with TRBD2. The V gene's germline CDR1 is MGHDK and CDR2 SYGVNS. V trimming: 3 bases; J trimming: 3 bases; junction bases outside the gene matches: 5. CDR3 length equals 15 residues. CDR3 nucleotide sequence: TGTGCCAGCAGTGACCGACGGGGGGGGACAGATACGCAGTATTTT. It translates to CASSDRRGGTDTQYF.

The table lists this clone with a count of one. The chain carries TRBV5-4 and TRBJ2-5; 13 nucleotides agree with TRBD2. The V gene's germline CDR1 is SGHNT and CDR2 YYREEE (reference sequence). The V segment lost 4 bases and the J segment 5 bases; nucleotides outside the gene matches: 5. The CDR3 totals 15 residues. CDR3 DNA sequence: TGTGCCAGCAGCAAGGGACTAGCGGGACTCGAGACCCAGTACTTC. Protein product: CASSKGLAGLETQYF.

This chain links TRBV27 with TRBJ2-7, with TRBD1 matching over 9 bases. From germline, CDR1 is MNHEY and CDR2 SMNVEV (reference sequence). V gave up 4 bases and J gave up 2 bases; unmatched junction bases: 9. The CDR3 sequence is 16 residues long. The CDR3: CASSSASGTGTYEQYF. As DNA, the CDR3 is TGTGCCAGCAGTTCAGCATCCGGGACAGGGACCTACGAGCAGTACTTC.

J is TRBJ1-6 and V is TRBV7-9; unclear D gene. The CDR3 totals 15 residues. Germline assignment: CDR1 SEHNR and CDR2 FQNEAQ (reference sequence). V lost 2 bases and J 4 bases, leaving 9 bases between the germline ends. This chain's CDR3 is CASSLLETYNSPLHF. The CDR3 nucleotides are TGTGCCAGCAGCTTATTAGAGACATATAATTCACCCCTCCACTTT.

The CDR3 DNA reads as TGCGCCAGCAGCCCCGGTTCCCACACAGATACGCAGTATTTT. It yields the protein CASSPGSHTDTQYF. The genes are TRBV4-3 and TRBJ2-3; D is unresolved. The CDR3 runs 14 residues. Germline V gene lookup returns CDR1 LGHNA and CDR2 YSLEER. The V end was cut by 4 bases, the J end by 2 bases, with 10 bases between.